The 4 T cell receptor beta chains in this list originate from one sample, sequenced in a study of T cell responses to AZD1222 COVID-19 vaccine. Generated by immunoSEQ multiplex PCR, the TCRdb table keeps only in-frame clones and is missing some. The sample contains over 140,000 clones, roughly 92% of which appear only once. The sample consisted of peripheral blood, taken on day 0 of AZD1222 vaccination. The receptors shown here come from an adult in good health.

V usage is TRBV6-5 and J usage is TRBJ2-2, with D hard to call. CDR1 MNHEY and CDR2 SVGAGI come from the germline V gene. Trimming removed 7 bases from V and 3 bases from J, with 9 bases in between. This CDR3 has 13 amino acids. The CDR3, as DNA: TGTGCCAGCATCCGGGCCGACACCGGGGAGCTGTTTTTT. Its protein is CASIRADTGELFF.

The chain employs TRBV7-2 and TRBJ2-1; 10 bases are shared with TRBD2. The CDR3 runs 15 residues. V shed 5 bases, J shed 2 bases, and the junction held 3 bases outside the gene matches. CDR1 is SGHTA, CDR2 FQGNSA, per germline. The CDR3, as DNA: TGTGCCAGCAGCAACCTAGCGGGGGCCTACAATGAGCAGTTCTTC. This gives the protein CASSNLAGAYNEQFF.

V usage is TRBV11-3 and J usage is TRBJ1-4; 8 nucleotides match TRBD1. The CDR3 is 15 residues long. V shed 2 bases and J 7 bases; nucleotides not matched to a gene: 6. CDR1 and CDR2 (germline): SGHNT, YENEEA. CDR3: CASSLKIQGAEKLFF. The CDR3 bases are TGTGCCAGCAGCTTAAAGATTCAGGGGGCTGAAAAACTGTTTTTT.

This chain uses TRBV7-2 with TRBJ1-1, with TRBD1 as a possible D gene (5 bases). V dropped 0 bases and J dropped 1 base, with 12 bases sitting between them. Germline V lookup: CDR1 SGHTA, CDR2 FQGNSA. The CDR3 extends over 16 amino acids. The CDR3 coding sequence is TGTGCCAGCAGCTTAGCCGCAGGGTCATGGAACACTGAAGCTTTCTTT. Translating gives CASSLAAGSWNTEAFF.